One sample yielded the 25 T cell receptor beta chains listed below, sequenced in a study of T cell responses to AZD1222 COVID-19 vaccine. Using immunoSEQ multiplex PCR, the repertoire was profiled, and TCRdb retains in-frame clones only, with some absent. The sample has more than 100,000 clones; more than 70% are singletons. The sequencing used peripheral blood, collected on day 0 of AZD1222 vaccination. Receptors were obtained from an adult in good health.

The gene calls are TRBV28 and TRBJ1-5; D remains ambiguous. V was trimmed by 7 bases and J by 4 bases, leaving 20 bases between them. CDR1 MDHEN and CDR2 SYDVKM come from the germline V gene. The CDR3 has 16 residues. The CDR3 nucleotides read TGTGCCAGCATACCCTCGCTGGGCGGTAAGAATCAGCCCCAGCATTTT. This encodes CASIPSLGGKNQPQHF.

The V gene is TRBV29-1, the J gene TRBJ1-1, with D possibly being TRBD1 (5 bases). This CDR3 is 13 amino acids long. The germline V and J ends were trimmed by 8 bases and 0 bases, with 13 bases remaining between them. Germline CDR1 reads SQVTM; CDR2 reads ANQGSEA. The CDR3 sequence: CSSETEMNTEAFF. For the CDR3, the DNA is TGCAGCTCAGAGACAGAGATGAACACTGAAGCTTTCTTT.

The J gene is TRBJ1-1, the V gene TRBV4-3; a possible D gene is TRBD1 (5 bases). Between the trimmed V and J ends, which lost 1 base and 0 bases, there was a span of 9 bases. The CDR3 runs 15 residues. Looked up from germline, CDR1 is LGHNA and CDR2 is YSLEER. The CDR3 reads CASSQGTRLNTEAFF. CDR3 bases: TGCGCCAGCAGCCAAGGGACACGATTGAACACTGAAGCTTTCTTT.

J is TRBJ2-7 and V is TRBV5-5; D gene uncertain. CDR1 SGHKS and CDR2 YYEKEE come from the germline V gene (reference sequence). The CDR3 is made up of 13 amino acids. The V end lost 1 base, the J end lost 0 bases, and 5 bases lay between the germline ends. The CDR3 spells CASSLSASYEQYF. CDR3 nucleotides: TGTGCCAGCAGCTTGTCGGCCTCCTACGAGCAGTACTTC.

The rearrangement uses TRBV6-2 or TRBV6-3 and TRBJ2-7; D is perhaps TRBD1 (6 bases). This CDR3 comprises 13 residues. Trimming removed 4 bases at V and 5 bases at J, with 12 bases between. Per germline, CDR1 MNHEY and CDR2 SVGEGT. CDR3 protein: CASSLNRANEQYF. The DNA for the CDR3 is TGTGCCAGCAGTTTGAACAGGGCGAACGAGCAGTACTTC.

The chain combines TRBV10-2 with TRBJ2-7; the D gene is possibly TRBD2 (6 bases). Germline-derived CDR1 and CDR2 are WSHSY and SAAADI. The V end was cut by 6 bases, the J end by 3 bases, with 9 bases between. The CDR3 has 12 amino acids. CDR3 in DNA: TGCGCCAGCAGGGAGGGAAACTACGAGCAGTACTTC. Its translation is CASREGNYEQYF.

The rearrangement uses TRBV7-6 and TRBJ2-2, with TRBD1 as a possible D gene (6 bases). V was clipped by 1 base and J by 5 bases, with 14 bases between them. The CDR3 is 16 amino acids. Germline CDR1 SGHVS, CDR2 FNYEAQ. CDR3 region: CASSLVAGVETGELFF. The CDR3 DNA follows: TGTGCCAGCAGCTTAGTTGCAGGGGTGGAAACCGGGGAGCTGTTTTTT.

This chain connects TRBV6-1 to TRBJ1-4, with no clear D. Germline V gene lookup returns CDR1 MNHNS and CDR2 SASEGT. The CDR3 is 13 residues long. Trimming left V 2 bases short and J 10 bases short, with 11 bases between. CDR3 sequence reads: CASSEPRGGKLFF. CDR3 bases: TGTGCCAGCAGTGAACCGCGGGGAGGAAAACTGTTTTTT.

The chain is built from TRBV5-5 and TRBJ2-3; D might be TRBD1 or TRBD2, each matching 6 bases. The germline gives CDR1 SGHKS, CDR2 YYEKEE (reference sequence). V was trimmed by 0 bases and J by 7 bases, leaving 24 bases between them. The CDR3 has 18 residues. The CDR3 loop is CASSLVGQGRGVVHTQYF. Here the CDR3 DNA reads TGTGCCAGCAGCTTGGTGGGCCAGGGGCGCGGGGTCGTCCATACGCAGTATTTT.

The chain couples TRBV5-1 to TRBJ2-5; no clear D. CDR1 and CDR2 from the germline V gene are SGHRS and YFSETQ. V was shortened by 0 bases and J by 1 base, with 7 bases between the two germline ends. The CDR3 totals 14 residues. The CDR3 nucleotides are TGCGCCAGCAGCTTGGGGCAAGCCCAAGAGACCCAGTACTTC. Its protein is CASSLGQAQETQYF.

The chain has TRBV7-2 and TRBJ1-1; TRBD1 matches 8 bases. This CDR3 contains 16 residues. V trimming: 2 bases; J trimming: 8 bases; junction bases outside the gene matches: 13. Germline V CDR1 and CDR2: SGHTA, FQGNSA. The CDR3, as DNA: TGTGCCAGCAGCTTAAACCCAGCCGTAGCAGGGGGCGAAGCTTTCTTT. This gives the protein CASSLNPAVAGGEAFF.

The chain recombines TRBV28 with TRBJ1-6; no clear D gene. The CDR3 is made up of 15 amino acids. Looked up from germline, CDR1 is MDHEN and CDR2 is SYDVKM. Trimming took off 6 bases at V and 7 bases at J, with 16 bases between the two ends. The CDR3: CASSLRGLGNSPLHF. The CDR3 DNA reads TGTGCCAGCAGCTTAAGAGGGCTAGGGAATTCACCCCTCCACTTT.

In DNA form, the CDR3 reads TGTGCCAGCAGCTTAGTACACCAGCCCACAGATACGCAGTATTTT. It is translated as CASSLVHQPTDTQYF. The V gene is TRBV7-2, the J gene TRBJ2-3; D remains ambiguous. The CDR3 sequence is 15 residues long. The germline V gene encodes CDR1 SGHTA and CDR2 FQGNSA. The V end lost 1 base, the J end lost 2 bases, and 10 bases lay between the germline ends. Full variable domain (outside the CDR3, taken from reference TRBV7-2 and TRBJ2-3): GAGVSQSPSNKVTEKGKDVELRCDPISGHTALYWYRQSLGQGLEFLIYFQGNSAPDKSGLPSDRFSAERTGGSVSTLTIQRTQQEDSAVYLCASSLVHQPTDTQYFGPGTRLTVL.

The CDR3 sequence is CASSNGQLNNEKLFF. The CDR3 DNA follows: TGCGCCAGCAGCAATGGACAGCTGAATAATGAAAAACTGTTTTTT. The chain couples TRBV5-1 to TRBJ1-4; the D gene is possibly TRBD1 (6 bases). V shed 4 bases and J shed 4 bases, with 14 bases lying between them. The germline V gene has CDR1 SGHRS and CDR2 YFSETQ. The CDR3 consists of 15 residues.

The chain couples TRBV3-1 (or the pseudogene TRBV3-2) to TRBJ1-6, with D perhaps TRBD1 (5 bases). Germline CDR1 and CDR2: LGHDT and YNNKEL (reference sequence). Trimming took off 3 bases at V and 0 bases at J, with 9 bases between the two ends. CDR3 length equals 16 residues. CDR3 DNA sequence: TGTGCCAGCAGCCAGGAGGGGTCCTCCTATAATTCACCCCTCCACTTT. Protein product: CASSQEGSSYNSPLHF.

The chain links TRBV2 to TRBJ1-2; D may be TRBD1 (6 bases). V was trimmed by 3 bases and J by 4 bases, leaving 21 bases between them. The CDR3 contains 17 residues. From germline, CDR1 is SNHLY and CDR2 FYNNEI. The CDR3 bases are TGTGCCAGCAGTGAGGTCGCAGGGGCCCGCGCGGGCTATGGCTACACCTTC. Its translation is CASSEVAGARAGYGYTF.

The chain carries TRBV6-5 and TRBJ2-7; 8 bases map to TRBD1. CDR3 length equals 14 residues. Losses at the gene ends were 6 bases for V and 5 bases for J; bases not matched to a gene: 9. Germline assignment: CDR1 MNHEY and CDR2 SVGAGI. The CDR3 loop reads CASRHRDRLDEQYF. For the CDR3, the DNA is TGTGCCAGCAGGCACCGGGACAGGTTGGACGAGCAGTACTTC.

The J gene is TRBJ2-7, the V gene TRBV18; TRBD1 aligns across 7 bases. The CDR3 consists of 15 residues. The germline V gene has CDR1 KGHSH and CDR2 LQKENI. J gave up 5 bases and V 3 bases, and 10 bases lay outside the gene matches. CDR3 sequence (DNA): TGTGCCAGCTCACCCCCGCAAGGGGGCGAAAACGAGCAGTACTTC. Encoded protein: CASSPPQGGENEQYF.

This chain's CDR3 is CASSFQGPGRGSPLHF. The CDR3 bases are TGTGCCAGCAGCTTTCAAGGGCCTGGGCGAGGTTCACCCCTCCACTTT. The chain combines TRBV27 with TRBJ1-6; D is uncertain. Germline V gene sequence: CDR1 MNHEY, CDR2 SMNVEV (reference sequence). Trimming shortened V by 6 bases and J by 9 bases, and 21 bases separated the two germline ends. The length of the CDR3 is 16 residues.

DNA for the CDR3: TGTGCCAGCAGTTCTCTAGGGACAGATACGCAGTATTTT. Its translation is CASSSLGTDTQYF. The genes are TRBV6-6 and TRBJ2-3; unclear D gene. Trimming pared 4 bases from V and 3 bases from J, leaving 8 bases between. Germline V gene data show CDR1 as MNHNY and CDR2 as SVGAGI (reference sequence). The CDR3 is 13 residues long.

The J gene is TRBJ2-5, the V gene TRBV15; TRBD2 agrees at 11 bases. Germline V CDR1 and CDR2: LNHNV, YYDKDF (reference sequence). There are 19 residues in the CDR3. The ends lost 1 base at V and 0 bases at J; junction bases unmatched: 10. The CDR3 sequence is CATSRGDLAGGPYQETQYF. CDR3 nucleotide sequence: TGTGCCACCAGCAGAGGAGACCTAGCGGGGGGACCGTACCAAGAGACCCAGTACTTC.

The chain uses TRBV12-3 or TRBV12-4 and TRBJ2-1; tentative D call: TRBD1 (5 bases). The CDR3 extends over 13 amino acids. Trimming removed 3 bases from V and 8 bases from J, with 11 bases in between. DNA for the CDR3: TGTGCCAGCAGTTTTACAGGCTCGGATGAGCAGTTCTTC. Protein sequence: CASSFTGSDEQFF.

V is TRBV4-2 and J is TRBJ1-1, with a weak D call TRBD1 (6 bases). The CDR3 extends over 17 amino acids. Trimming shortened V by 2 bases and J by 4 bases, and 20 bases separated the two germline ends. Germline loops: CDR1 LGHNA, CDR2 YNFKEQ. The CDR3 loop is CASSQTLGSLRGTEAFF. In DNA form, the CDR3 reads TGTGCCAGCAGCCAAACATTAGGGTCTCTCAGGGGCACTGAAGCTTTCTTT.

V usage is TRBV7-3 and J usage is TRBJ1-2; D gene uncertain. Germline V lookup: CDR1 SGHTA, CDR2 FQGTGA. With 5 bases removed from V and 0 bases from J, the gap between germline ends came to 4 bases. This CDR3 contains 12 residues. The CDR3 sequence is CASSLTNYGYTF. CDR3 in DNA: TGTGCCAGCAGCCTGACTAACTATGGCTACACCTTC.

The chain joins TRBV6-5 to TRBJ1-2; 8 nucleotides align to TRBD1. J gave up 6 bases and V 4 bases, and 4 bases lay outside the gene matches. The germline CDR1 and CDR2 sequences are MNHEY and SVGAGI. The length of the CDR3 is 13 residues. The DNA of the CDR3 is TGTGCCAGCAGTTTTGCGACAGGGGATGGCTACACCTTC. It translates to CASSFATGDGYTF.